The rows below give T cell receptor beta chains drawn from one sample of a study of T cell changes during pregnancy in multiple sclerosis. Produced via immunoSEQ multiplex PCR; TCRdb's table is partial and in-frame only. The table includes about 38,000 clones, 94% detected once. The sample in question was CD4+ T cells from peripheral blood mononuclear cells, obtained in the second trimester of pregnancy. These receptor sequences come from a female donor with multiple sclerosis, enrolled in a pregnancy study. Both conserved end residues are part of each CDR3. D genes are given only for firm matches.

CDR3nt: TGTGCCACCACAGGCCATTCGAATGAAAAACTGTTTTTT; CDR3aa: CATTGHSNEKLFF; d_gene: -; v_gene: TRBV6-1; j_gene: TRBJ1-4
CDR3nt: TGTGCCAGCAGTGAATACGAGACAGGGGGGACGGATGAGCAGTTCTTC; CDR3aa: CASSEYETGGTDEQFF; d_gene: TRBD1; v_gene: TRBV25-1; j_gene: TRBJ2-1
CDR3nt: TGTGCCTGGAGTGTACGGGGAGAAGATACGCAGTATTTT; CDR3aa: CAWSVRGEDTQYF; d_gene: -; v_gene: TRBV30; j_gene: TRBJ2-3
CDR3nt: TGTGCCAGCAGCTCCCGGACAGGGGGCTTGGACACCGGGGAGCTGTTTTTT; CDR3aa: CASSSRTGGLDTGELFF; d_gene: TRBD1; v_gene: TRBV9; j_gene: TRBJ2-2
CDR3nt: TGTGCCAGCAGCCGCGGCCCCCCACAGGGGGACATATATTTT; CDR3aa: CASSRGPPQGDIYF; d_gene: TRBD1; v_gene: TRBV9; j_gene: TRBJ1-3
CDR3nt: TGTGCCAGCAGCTTACACAAGAACACTGAAGCTTTCTTT; CDR3aa: CASSLHKNTEAFF; d_gene: -; v_gene: TRBV7-2; j_gene: TRBJ1-1
CDR3nt: TGTGCCAGCAGTCTGCCACGTGGGAGGACCACTGAAGCTTTCTTT; CDR3aa: CASSLPRGRTTEAFF; d_gene: -; v_gene: TRBV28; j_gene: TRBJ1-1
CDR3nt: TGTGCCAGCAGCCCTCGGGCCAGAGAGGGGCCCCAGCATTTT; CDR3aa: CASSPRAREGPQHF; d_gene: -; v_gene: TRBV9; j_gene: TRBJ1-5
CDR3nt: TGTGCCAGCAGCTTACAACTAGGCTATGGCTACACCTTC; CDR3aa: CASSLQLGYGYTF; d_gene: -; v_gene: TRBV11-2; j_gene: TRBJ1-2
CDR3nt: TGTGCCAGCAGTTTATCGAGACAGGGGACTGAAGCTTTCTTT; CDR3aa: CASSLSRQGTEAFF; d_gene: TRBD1; v_gene: TRBV27; j_gene: TRBJ1-1
CDR3nt: TGTGCCACCAGCAGAGATAGCTACGAGCAGTACTTC; CDR3aa: CATSRDSYEQYF; d_gene: -; v_gene: TRBV15; j_gene: TRBJ2-7